These T cell receptor beta chains were read from a single sample in a study of cytomegalovirus exposure and HLA in healthy donors. Clones were sequenced by immunoSEQ multiplex PCR, and TCRdb holds only the in-frame ones, with some missing. The table lists under 300,000 clones, around 90% of them singletons. The sequenced material came from PBMCs. The receptors come from a woman under 30 in good health and CMV-seronegative. CDR3s include the opening cysteine and the closing phenylalanine or tryptophan. A D gene is named only where the DNA matches it firmly. Size tells how often a clone was seen (once, few, many) or the class of an expanded clone, and some rows leave it out.

>-|TRBV30|TRBD2|TRBJ2-7
CAWSRLAGDSSYEQYF
TGTGCCTGGAGCCGACTAGCGGGGGATAGCTCCTACGAGCAGTACTTC
>-|TRBV5-1|TRBD1|TRBJ1-4
CASSTGQGAGEKLFF
TGCGCCAGCAGCACCGGACAGGGGGCAGGTGAAAAACTGTTTTTT
>-|TRBV28|-|TRBJ1-5
CASSLSARGFQPQHF
TGTGCCAGCAGTTTATCCGCCCGGGGGTTCCAGCCCCAGCATTTT
>-|TRBV29-1|TRBD2|TRBJ2-7
CSVGTSGDYEQYF
TGCAGCGTTGGAACTAGCGGCGATTACGAGCAGTACTTC
>many|TRBV6-4|TRBD2|TRBJ2-3
CASSGTSGGATDTQYF
TGTGCCAGCAGTGGGACTAGCGGGGGGGCCACAGATACGCAGTATTTT
>-|TRBV4-3|TRBD2|TRBJ2-3
CASSQVPVRGAGDTQYF
TGCGCCAGCAGCCAAGTTCCGGTGCGGGGGGCCGGGGATACGCAGTATTTT
>few|TRBV7-2|-|TRBJ1-6
CASSSESSYNSPLHF
TGTGCCAGCAGCTCGGAGAGCTCCTATAATTCACCCCTCCACTTT
>once|TRBV5-1|-|TRBJ2-7
CASSVQGENEQYF
TGCGCCAGCAGTGTGCAGGGTGAAAACGAGCAGTACTTC
>few|TRBV7-3|-|TRBJ2-6
CASSLGAGSGANVLTF
TGTGCCAGCAGCTTAGGCGCGGGCTCTGGGGCCAACGTCCTGACTTTC
>-|TRBV7-2|TRBD2|TRBJ2-1
CASSLVPGLGSNEQFF
TGTGCCAGCAGCTTAGTTCCCGGACTAGGGTCTAATGAGCAGTTCTTC
>-|TRBV4-3|-|TRBJ2-7
CASSPGISYYEQYF
TGCGCCAGCAGCCCCGGGATCTCCTACTACGAGCAGTACTTC
>-|TRBV7-2|TRBD2|TRBJ2-5
CASSLRPGGKETQYF
TGTGCCAGCAGCCTGCGTCCGGGGGGAAAAGAGACCCAGTACTTC
>-|TRBV30|TRBD1|TRBJ1-2
CAWAPGQGTFGGYTF
TGTGCCTGGGCGCCGGGACAGGGAACCTTCGGGGGCTACACCTTC